These 27 T cell receptor beta chains were sequenced from one sample in a study of Tregs in tolerant kidney transplant recipients. Clones were sequenced by immunoSEQ multiplex PCR, and TCRdb holds only the in-frame ones, with some missing. The table shows 60,000 or so clones, with 83% occurring only once. Sequencing was carried out using CD4+ T cells from blood. The receptors were sampled from a human donor in good health.

J is TRBJ2-7 and V is TRBV9; no clear D. V lost 4 bases and J 3 bases, leaving 8 bases between the germline ends. This CDR3 has 12 residues. Germline-derived CDR1 and CDR2 are SGDLS and YYNGEE. Written as DNA, the CDR3 is TGTGCCAGCAGCCCGGACCACTACGAGCAGTACTTC. It is translated as CASSPDHYEQYF.

A single count supports this clone. Here the CDR3 reads CASSSGTGGREQYF. In DNA, the CDR3 is TGCGCCAGCAGCTCTGGGACAGGAGGACGCGAGCAGTACTTC. The rearrangement joins TRBV5-1 to TRBJ2-7; 8 nucleotides match TRBD1. The CDR3 contains 14 residues. Per the germline V gene, CDR1 is SGHRS and CDR2 is YFSETQ. The trim removed 3 bases at V and 6 bases at J, leaving 8 bases unmatched.

In this sample, this clone turned up a few times. This chain connects TRBV2 to TRBJ1-1; no firm D call. Germline V gene data show CDR1 as SNHLY and CDR2 as FYNNEI. The CDR3 has 13 amino acids. Trimming took off 10 bases at V and 1 base at J, with 13 bases between the two ends. CDR3 amino acids: CATSGPTNTEAFF. DNA for the CDR3: TGTGCCACCTCCGGTCCTACGAACACTGAAGCTTTCTTT. Looking up the rest from reference TRBV2 and TRBJ1-1 gives the full variable domain: EPEVTQTPSHQVTQMGQEVILRCVPISNHLYFYWYRQILGQKVEFLVSFYNNEISEKSEIFDDQFSVERPDGSNFTLKIRSTKLEDSAMYFCATSGPTNTEAFFGQGTRLTVV.

Comment on this clone: This same CDR3 is encoded by further DNA sequences in the sample. The gene calls are TRBV18 and TRBJ1-6, with D unclear. V was pared by 1 base and J by 0 bases, with 13 bases between. Germline V gives CDR1 KGHSH, CDR2 LQKENI. CDR3 length equals 18 residues. The CDR3 region has the DNA TGTGCCAGCTCACCACTGGTACACCTAAGCTCCTATAATTCACCCCTCCACTTT. It translates to CASSPLVHLSSYNSPLHF.

This chain uses TRBV2 with TRBJ2-5, with 7 bases matching TRBD1. The germline CDR1 and CDR2 sequences are SNHLY and FYNNEI. The CDR3 has 12 amino acids. V was pared by 8 bases and J by 2 bases, with 2 bases of the junction left unmatched. The chain's CDR3 is CASSRGQETQYF. As DNA, the CDR3 is TGTGCCAGCTCCAGGGGGCAAGAGACCCAGTACTTC.

This clone was seen a few times. V gene TRBV9 combines with J gene TRBJ1-2, with 8 bases identical to TRBD1. From germline, CDR1 is SGDLS and CDR2 YYNGEE. The trim removed 3 bases at V and 3 bases at J, leaving 4 bases unmatched. This CDR3 spans 14 amino acids. For the CDR3, the DNA is TGTGCCAGCAGCGAAAACAGGGGGGACTATGGCTACACCTTC. Protein: CASSENRGDYGYTF. The entire variable domain, with the rest obtained from reference TRBV9 and TRBJ1-2, is as follows: DSGVTQTPKHLITATGQRVTLRCSPRSGDLSVYWYQQSLDQGLQFLIQYYNGEERAKGNILERFSAQQFPDLHSELNLSSLELGDSALYFCASSENRGDYGYTFGSGTRLTVV.

The chain uses TRBV5-1 and TRBJ1-2; a possible D gene is TRBD1 (5 bases). This CDR3 region has 15 residues. Germline CDR1 is SGHRS and CDR2 is YFSETQ. Trimming took off 1 base at V and 1 base at J, with 11 bases between the two ends. CDR3 nucleotides: TGCGCCAGCAGCTTGACGAGGGGAGGTAACTATGGCTACACCTTC. Encoded protein: CASSLTRGGNYGYTF.

The chain uses TRBV5-5 and TRBJ2-1; D uncertain. Germline V lookup: CDR1 SGHKS, CDR2 YYEKEE (reference sequence). V lost 0 bases to trimming and J lost 10 bases, with 5 bases between them. The CDR3 covers 11 residues. CDR3 loop: CASSLGNEQFF. CDR3 in DNA: TGTGCCAGCAGCTTGGGGAACGAGCAGTTCTTC.

Sample share makes this clone large. V usage is TRBV6-4 and J usage is TRBJ2-1; 9 bases fit TRBD2. Germline V gene sequence: CDR1 MRHNA, CDR2 SNTAGT. J was trimmed by 10 bases and V by 4 bases; bases with no gene match: 11. CDR3 length: 15 residues. The CDR3 here is CASSAGGRGGSEQFF. In DNA, the CDR3 is TGTGCCAGCAGTGCTGGCGGGAGGGGAGGGTCGGAGCAGTTCTTC.

The chain employs TRBV4-2 and TRBJ2-3; no reliable D call. Germline lookup yields CDR1 LGHNA and CDR2 YNFKEQ. V lost 0 bases, J lost 3 bases, and 10 bases lay in between. This CDR3 contains 15 residues. The CDR3 loop reads CASSQDPFQTDTQYF. The CDR3 bases are TGTGCCAGCAGCCAAGACCCTTTCCAGACAGATACGCAGTATTTT.

The V call is TRBV2, the J call TRBJ2-1; 8 bases are shared with TRBD2. V trimming: 8 bases; J trimming: 6 bases; junction bases outside the gene matches: 12. Per germline, CDR1 SNHLY and CDR2 FYNNEI. The CDR3 length is 15 residues. This CDR3 is CASDRPGLEGNEQFF. CDR3 nucleotide sequence: TGTGCCAGCGACCGACCGGGACTAGAAGGCAATGAGCAGTTCTTC.

V and J are TRBV5-4 and TRBJ2-1; D call uncertain. The germline V and J ends were trimmed by 5 bases and 5 bases, with 20 bases remaining between them. This CDR3 is built from 16 residues. CDR1 and CDR2 from the germline V gene are SGHNT and YYREEE (reference sequence). The CDR3 DNA follows: TGTGCCAGCAGGTACTCGTTAGTGGTTTCGGACAATGAGCAGTTCTTC. It is translated as CASRYSLVVSDNEQFF.

The V call is TRBV6-1, the J call TRBJ2-7; D tentatively reads TRBD1 or TRBD2 (6 bases each). Trimming removed 0 bases at V and 4 bases at J, with 10 bases between. The CDR3 runs 14 residues. Looked up from germline, CDR1 is MNHNS and CDR2 is SASEGT. CDR3: CASSEAGGFYEQYF. In DNA, the CDR3 is TGTGCCAGCAGTGAAGCAGGGGGGTTTTACGAGCAGTACTTC.

This clone counts as medium-sized. The chain links TRBV5-1 to TRBJ2-3, with 10 bases fitting TRBD2. Unmatched junction bases numbered 9, after V lost 0 bases and J lost 5 bases. The germline V gene encodes CDR1 SGHRS and CDR2 YFSETQ. This CDR3 has 17 residues. CDR3: CASSLAVAGGGGDTQYF. For the CDR3, the DNA is TGCGCCAGCAGCTTGGCGGTAGCGGGGGGCGGAGGAGATACGCAGTATTTT.

The chain joins TRBV5-5 to TRBJ1-5; 9 bases align to TRBD1. From germline, CDR1 is SGHKS and CDR2 YYEKEE (reference sequence). This CDR3 has 16 residues. V dropped 4 bases and J dropped 1; count of bases not matched to a gene: 6. DNA of the CDR3: TGTGCCAGCAGCCCTAGGACAGGGGCCAGCAATCAGCCCCAGCATTTT. It codes for CASSPRTGASNQPQHF.

Of note for this clone: Mismatch with germline at one junction end may stem from a read error. This chain uses TRBV11-2 with TRBJ1-1; D unresolved. In germline, CDR1 is SGHAT, CDR2 FQNNGV. The CDR3 is made up of 15 amino acids. The CDR3 reads CASSLAFSPLRLGAF. DNA for the CDR3: TGTGCCAGCAGCTTAGCCTTTTCCCCACTGCGGCTAGGAGCATTT.

This chain connects TRBV2 to TRBJ2-1, with 7 bases identical to TRBD2. V trimming: 7 bases; J trimming: 3 bases; junction bases outside the gene matches: 3. Germline V CDR1 and CDR2: SNHLY, FYNNEI. This CDR3 is built from 13 residues. The CDR3 DNA sequence: TGTGCCAGCATGGGGGGGGTCTACAATGAGCAGTTCTTC. This sequence encodes CASMGGVYNEQFF.

The chain is built from TRBV21-1 and TRBJ2-3; the D call of TRBD1 is as the table states it, not checked on the DNA. TRBV21-1 is noted as a pseudogene. The CDR3 length is 18 residues. The CDR3 DNA reads TGTGCCAGCAGCAACTCCAGTCCACAGGGTTTTCGGGAAGATACGCAGTATTTT. Translating gives CASSNSSPQGFREDTQYF.

The V call is TRBV7-2, the J call TRBJ2-7, with 8 positions matching TRBD2. The germline gives CDR1 SGHTA, CDR2 FQGNSA. The V gene end was trimmed by 6 bases and the J gene end by 2 bases; junction bases not matched to a gene: 21. The CDR3 loop spans 19 amino acids. The CDR3 spells CASSPWSLAGLRGTYEQYF. The CDR3 bases are TGTGCCAGCAGTCCCTGGAGTTTAGCGGGACTTCGAGGCACCTACGAGCAGTACTTC.

There are a few counts of this clone. The genes are TRBV7-2 and TRBJ1-6; 7 positions agree with TRBD1. J gave up 9 bases and V 1 base, and 9 bases lay outside the gene matches. The CDR3 loop spans 16 amino acids. Germline V gene data show CDR1 as SGHTA and CDR2 as FQGNSA. CDR3 in amino acids: CASSLGQGGRGSPLHF. CDR3 nucleotide sequence: TGTGCCAGCAGCTTAGGACAGGGAGGACGGGGTTCACCCCTCCACTTT.

The count of this clone is one. The chain employs TRBV18 and TRBJ1-1; unclear D gene. The CDR3 sequence is 15 residues long. V lost 6 bases to trimming and J lost 1 base, with 15 bases between them. From germline, CDR1 is KGHSH and CDR2 LQKENI. DNA of the CDR3: TGTGCCAGCTCGCTCCCGGGTGGTACGAACACTGAAGCTTTCTTT. Its protein is CASSLPGGTNTEAFF.

J is TRBJ2-7 and V is TRBV4-1, with 7 nucleotides matching TRBD1. This CDR3 contains 15 residues. The junction had 7 bases not matched to a gene; V was cut back by 3 bases and J by 2 bases. Germline V gene data show CDR1 as MGHRA and CDR2 as YSYEKL. In nucleotides, the CDR3 is TGCGCCAGCAGCCAGACGGGTACAGGGGCCTACGAGCAGTACTTC. Its protein product is CASSQTGTGAYEQYF.

The genes are TRBV21-1 and TRBJ2-1; the table's TRBD2 call for D was not verified on the DNA. TRBV21-1 is a documented pseudogene. The CDR3 length is 18 residues. The CDR3 nucleotides read TGTGCCAGCAGCAAATGTGGCTTTAACCTCAGCGTCGACAATGAGCAGTTCTTC. Its protein is CASSKCGFNLSVDNEQFF.

The V gene is TRBV11-1, the J gene TRBJ2-7, with D possibly TRBD1 on 5 matching bases. Trimming stripped 6 bases from V and 2 bases from J, with 17 bases between. The CDR3 is 15 amino acids. The germline V gene encodes CDR1 SGHAT and CDR2 FQDESV (reference sequence). CDR3 sequence: CASSSRGVPTYEQYF. The DNA of the CDR3 is TGTGCCAGCAGTTCTAGGGGCGTTCCAACCTACGAGCAGTACTTC.

The CDR3 sequence: CASSPSPGANVLTF. In nucleotides, the CDR3 is TGTGCCAGCAGCCCCTCCCCTGGGGCCAACGTCCTGACTTTC. V and J are TRBV7-7 and TRBJ2-6; D gene uncertain. CDR1 SSHAT and CDR2 FNYEAQ come from the germline V gene (reference sequence). CDR3 length equals 14 residues. The V end lost 5 bases, the J end lost 2 bases, and 7 bases lay between the germline ends.

This clone has a single count. Here the CDR3 DNA reads TGTGCTAGTGGACGGGGCAATTCGCCCCAGCATTTT. Translation gives CASGRGNSPQHF. The chain recombines TRBV12-5 with TRBJ1-5; maybe TRBD1 (5 bases). This CDR3 spans 12 amino acids. Trimming shortened V by 6 bases and J by 9 bases, and 12 bases separated the two germline ends. CDR1 LGHNT and CDR2 FRNRAP come from the germline V gene.

The rearrangement links TRBV5-1 to TRBJ2-2, with no clear D. V lost 0 bases and J 1 base, leaving 10 bases between the germline ends. This CDR3 comprises 16 residues. The germline CDR1 and CDR2 sequences are SGHRS and YFSETQ. The CDR3: CASSLAQLGNTGELFF. In DNA, the CDR3 is TGCGCCAGCAGCTTGGCCCAGTTAGGGAACACCGGGGAGCTGTTTTTT.